This T cell receptor (beta chain) was captured by sequencing in a study of regulatory T cells in long-lasting Graves disease. Study as a whole: Antithyroid drugs had been taken under 3 months by newly diagnosed Graves' patients.

In building TCR beta libraries, iRepertoire HTBI primers were used together with Arm-PCR of CDR3 regions. Study processing details: Among the samples, around 58 TRBV and 14 TRBJ segments were identified. Via MiXCR, TCRdb re-called the multiplex PCR reads, giving one row per CDR3 protein. None of the V and J calls come from the authors' own analysis; TCRdb made them. The sample lists roughly 380,000 distinct CDR3 sequences; about 14% were seen once. The sample's time point: newly diagnosed GD, antithyroid drugs for less than 3 months. PBMC RNA served as the TCR library source. This CDR3 contains 15 residues. V was pared by 4 bases and J by 6 bases, with 17 bases between. Germline CDR1 and CDR2: SGHTA and FQGNSA. A word on this clonotype: Its specificity is unknown.

Findings of the study overall: Persistent Graves' disease cases displayed lower TCR diversity than newly diagnosed ones.

The source is a female donor with Graves disease. J is TRBJ2-3 and V is TRBV7-2; possible D gene TRBD1, 6 bases. The material was peripheral blood mononuclear cells (PBMCs), obtained at new diagnosis, from a patient treated with antithyroid drugs. CDR3 bases: TGTGCCAGCAGCTGGACAAGGGGGTTCTTTGATACGCAGTATTTT. Its protein is CASSWTRGFFDTQYF.